These T cell receptor beta chains were read from a single sample in a study of OX40 agonist ivuxolimab in advanced cancers. Clones were sequenced by immunoSEQ multiplex PCR, and TCRdb holds only the in-frame ones, with some missing. The profile shows about 120,000 clones, 93% of them singletons. Sample: CD4+ or CD8+ T cells sorted from blood, taken in a trial of the OX40 agonist ivuxolimab. The receptors stem from an adult with an advanced solid tumor such as melanoma, head and neck, liver or kidney cancer. Each CDR3 is given with its conserved first and last residue. A D gene is named only where the DNA matches it firmly. Size values are once, few and many counts, or a class for expanded clones, and some rows have none.

>-|TRBV28|TRBJ1-2|13|-
CASRTTVYYGYTF
TGTGCCAGCCGTACGACGGTATACTATGGCTACACCTTC
>-|TRBV29-1|TRBJ1-1|14|-
CSVDGGRGRTEAFF
TGCAGCGTTGATGGGGGGCGGGGGCGCACTGAAGCTTTCTTT
>-|TRBV30|TRBJ1-5|15|-
CAWTNTGSVSQPQHF
TGTGCCTGGACAAATACAGGGTCGGTTAGTCAGCCCCAGCATTTT
>once|TRBV28|TRBJ2-2|12|-
CASSSPIGELFF
TGTGCCAGCAGTTCTCCTATCGGGGAGCTGTTTTTT
>-|TRBV9|TRBJ2-1|15|TRBD1
CASSVSTGFDNEQFF
TGTGCCAGCAGCGTCTCGACAGGGTTCGACAATGAGCAGTTCTTC
>once|TRBV5-4|TRBJ2-1|17|TRBD2
CASSLDVGTSAYNEQFF
TGTGCCAGCAGCTTGGACGTAGGGACTAGCGCGTACAATGAGCAGTTCTTC
>-|TRBV9|TRBJ2-3|17|-
CASSAPRAGKLTDTQYF
TGTGCCAGCAGCGCCCCTAGGGCGGGGAAATTGACAGATACGCAGTATTTT
>-|TRBV4-2|TRBJ2-1|16|-
CASSQETGRTYNEQFF
TGTGCCAGCAGCCAAGAAACAGGGAGAACCTACAATGAGCAGTTCTTC
>-|TRBV7-2|TRBJ1-5|16|TRBD1
CASSLRAGGSNQPQHF
TGTGCCAGCAGCTTAAGGGCAGGGGGCAGCAATCAGCCCCAGCATTTT
>-|TRBV6-5|TRBJ2-7|14|TRBD2
CASSYSGGSYEQYF
TGTGCCAGCAGTTACAGCGGGGGCTCCTACGAGCAGTACTTC
>many|TRBV5-4|TRBJ1-1|13|-
CASSSFRETEAFF
TGTGCCAGCAGCTCATTCAGGGAGACTGAAGCTTTCTTT
>-|TRBV14|TRBJ2-1|15|-
CASSQSAGANNEQFF
TGTGCCAGCAGCCAGAGCGCGGGGGCAAACAATGAGCAGTTCTTC
>-|TRBV19|TRBJ2-7|14|TRBD1
CASSIRDRGGEQYF
TGTGCCAGTAGTATCCGGGACAGGGGTGGGGAGCAGTACTTC
>once|TRBV21-1|TRBJ2-7|14|-
CASSKGDNPYEQYF
TGTGCCAGCAGCAAAGGGGACAACCCCTACGAGCAGTACTTC
>-|TRBV11-3|TRBJ2-1|15|-
CASRCLHPALAEQFF
TGTGCCAGCAGGTGCTTACATCCCGCTCTGGCGGAGCAGTTCTTC
>-|TRBV18|TRBJ1-1|15|-
CASSRTDFMNTEAFF
TGTGCCAGCTCACGAACAGATTTCATGAACACTGAAGCTTTCTTT
>-|TRBV30|TRBJ1-2|14|-
CAWSSLGGIYGYTF
TGTGCCTGGAGTTCCCTGGGTGGAATCTATGGCTACACCTTC